The present T cell receptor (beta chain) was sequenced within a study of cytomegalovirus exposure and HLA in healthy donors. Study-level results: A later analysis associated about 18,000 TCR beta sequences with HLA alleles at a 0.05 false discovery rate. The analysis excluded some indistinguishable V segments, including TRBV6-2 and TRBV6-3. Data from an earlier analysis indicated that most TCR beta V segments were productive either about 87% or about 30% of the time.

V was pared by 6 bases and J by 7 bases, with 7 bases of the junction left unmatched. The CDR3 contains 13 residues. With 60 Vbeta and 13 Jbeta primers, the PCR was carried out. TCRdb's copy holds only in-frame clones and misses some; the assay was immunoSEQ multiplex PCR. The table shows 100,000 to 150,000 clones, with about 78% occurring only once. This clone has just one count. Its antigen is unidentified. The sequenced material came from PBMCs. The clonotype originates from a man aged 25 to 40 in good health and CMV-seronegative. The V call is TRBV23-1, the J call TRBJ1-2; 8 nucleotides align to TRBD1. TRBV23-1 is known as an ORF, though its function is uncertain. CDR3 region: CASSQIDRGGYTF. The CDR3 bases are TGCGCCAGCAGCCAAATTGACAGGGGTGGCTACACCTTC.